This record looks at one TCR beta chain sequence and its context. These data are taken from a study of T cell changes during pregnancy in multiple sclerosis. J lost 7 bases, V lost 5 bases, and 11 bases had no gene match. The CDR3 spans 16 residues. Looked up from germline, CDR1 is SNHLY and CDR2 is FYNNEI. The assay was immunoSEQ multiplex PCR, and TCRdb's table has in-frame clones only and misses some. The repertoire has tens of thousands of clones, roughly 93% of them found once; the top ten carry approximately 1.5%. The specimen comprised peripheral blood, sampled in the third trimester of pregnancy. The TCR comes from a female donor with multiple sclerosis, enrolled in a pregnancy study. The chain recombines TRBV2 with TRBJ1-4, with TRBD1 matching over 9 bases. For the CDR3, the DNA is TGTGCCAGCAGTCAAACACTACAGGGGGCTCGTGAAAAACTGTTTTTT. This sequence encodes CASSQTLQGAREKLFF. Based on the CDR3 plus reference TRBV2 and TRBJ1-4, the full variable domain is EPEVTQTPSHQVTQMGQEVILRCVPISNHLYFYWYRQILGQKVEFLVSFYNNEISEKSEIFDDQFSVERPDGSNFTLKIRSTKLEDSAMYFCASSQTLQGAREKLFFGSGTQLSVL.